One and the same sample provided the 16 T cell receptor beta chains below, sequenced in a study of CD8+CD57+ T cells in acquired aplastic anemia. The use of genomic DNA as template underpinned the TCR beta VDJ and CDR3 profiling. MiXCR, run by TCRdb on the reads, gives a single entry per CDR3 protein. The sample shows approximately 180,000 distinct CDR3 sequences, around 48% of them seen only once. Patients sequenced had flow cytometry evidence of CD8+CD57+ cell expansion. Sequences were obtained from sorted CD4+, CD8+, or CD8+CD57+ T cells (not recorded which) from PBMCs. The receptors stem from a human donor with aplastic anemia.

This sequence joins TRBV15 and TRBJ2-4; D may be TRBD2 (5 bases). With 3 bases removed from V and 13 bases from J, the gap between germline ends came to 16 bases. The CDR3 has 13 amino acids. Germline V gene lookup returns CDR1 LNHNV and CDR2 YYDKDF (reference sequence). In DNA, the CDR3 is TGTGCCACCAGCAGTAGACCGGGGATTTGGCAGTACTTC. It specifies CATSSRPGIWQYF.

This clonotype was detected many times. The chain employs TRBV9 and TRBJ2-7; 13 bases fit TRBD2. V lost 4 bases and J lost 3; bases outside the gene matches: 4. From germline, CDR1 is SGDLS and CDR2 YYNGEE. The CDR3 consists of 15 residues. The CDR3 sequence: CASSRTSGGHYEQYF. Here the CDR3 DNA reads TGTGCCAGCAGCCGGACTAGCGGGGGACACTACGAGCAGTACTTC. The variable domain in full, completed from reference TRBV9 and TRBJ2-7, reads DSGVTQTPKHLITATGQRVTLRCSPRSGDLSVYWYQQSLDQGLQFLIQYYNGEERAKGNILERFSAQQFPDLHSELNLSSLELGDSALYFCASSRTSGGHYEQYFGPGTRLTVT.

This clonotype showed up many times. The V and J genes are TRBV20-1 and TRBJ1-1; TRBD1 is a possible D gene (6 bases). With 2 bases removed from V and 3 bases from J, the gap between germline ends came to 13 bases. CDR1 and CDR2 from the germline V gene are DFQATT and SNEGSKA (reference sequence). This CDR3 has 14 residues. The CDR3 coding sequence is TGCAGTGCTAGAAGGTTGGGGGGGCACACTGAAGCTTTCTTT. Amino acid sequence: CSARRLGGHTEAFF.

The gene calls are TRBV10-3 and TRBJ1-2; 7 nucleotides align to TRBD1. The CDR3 sequence is 14 residues long. Germline-derived CDR1 and CDR2 are ENHRY and SYGVKD. Trimming at V came to 5 bases and at J to 2 bases, leaving 5 bases not matched to a gene. CDR3 DNA: TGTGCCATCAGTCCCGGGACAGCAAACTATGGCTACACCTTC. The encoded protein is CAISPGTANYGYTF.

This clonotype was observed a handful of times. V usage is TRBV11-2 and J usage is TRBJ2-7; D is perhaps TRBD2 (5 bases). V was clipped by 1 base and J by 1 base, with 20 bases between them. CDR1 and CDR2 from the germline V gene are SGHAT and FQNNGV. The CDR3 is made up of 18 amino acids. In DNA form, the CDR3 reads TGTGCCAGCAGCTTAGGTTGGGGAACTAGGACTTCATCCTACGAGCAGTACTTC. Amino acid sequence: CASSLGWGTRTSSYEQYF.

Ten or more counts support this clonotype. The V gene is TRBV7-8, the J gene TRBJ2-2; D gene unclear. Germline lookup yields CDR1 SGHVS and CDR2 FQNEAQ. V shed 5 bases and J shed 1 base, with 11 bases lying between them. CDR3 size: 15 residues. CDR3 in amino acids: CASSVDVLNTGELFF. Written as DNA, the CDR3 is TGTGCCAGCAGCGTAGACGTATTGAACACCGGGGAGCTGTTTTTT.

In regard to this clonotype: A read error may explain this, as a much larger clone is one base away. The chain has TRBV11-2 and TRBJ1-4; D is undetermined. CDR3 length: 15 residues. Deletions cut 6 bases from V and 6 bases from J, with 17 bases between. CDR1 SGHAT and CDR2 FQNNGV come from the germline V gene. CDR3 residues: CASSHGPQADEKLFF. CDR3 nucleotides: TGTGCCAGCAGTCACGGCCCGCAGGCGGATGAAAAACTGTTTTTT.

Of note for this clonotype: A much larger clone sits a single nucleotide away, making a read error possible. The chain combines TRBV20-1 with TRBJ1-4, with TRBD1 as a possible D gene (6 bases). This CDR3 spans 16 amino acids. CDR1 is DFQATT and CDR2 is SNEGSKA in the germline V gene (reference sequence). This chain's CDR3 is CSATGSQGATNEKLSF. The DNA of the CDR3 is TGCAGTGCCACAGGGTCGCAGGGCGCAACTAATGAAAAACTGTCTTTT.

This clonotype was counted many times. This chain connects TRBV7-7 to TRBJ2-1, with D unclear. V lost 4 bases to trimming and J lost 8 bases, with 12 bases between them. From germline, CDR1 is SSHAT and CDR2 FNYEAQ (reference sequence). This CDR3 comprises 13 residues. The CDR3 bases are TGTGCCAGCAGCTCCCCTCGCCGGGATGAGCAGTTCTTC. Amino acids: CASSSPRRDEQFF.

The chain couples TRBV7-9 to TRBJ2-5, with D possibly being TRBD1 (6 bases). Trimming cost V 5 bases and J 3 bases, with 19 bases left between them. From germline, CDR1 is SEHNR and CDR2 FQNEAQ (reference sequence). The length of the CDR3 is 16 residues. CDR3 loop: CASSDRKQGLEETQYF. The DNA of the CDR3 is TGTGCCAGCAGCGACCGCAAACAGGGTTTGGAAGAGACCCAGTACTTC.

J is TRBJ2-1 and V is TRBV20-1; 7 positions agree with TRBD1. J was trimmed by 5 bases and V by 6 bases; bases with no gene match: 4. The CDR3 loop spans 12 amino acids. Germline V CDR1 and CDR2: DFQATT, SNEGSKA (reference sequence). In nucleotides, the CDR3 is TGCAGTGCCCCGGACAGGAACAATGAGCAGTTCTTC. Translating gives CSAPDRNNEQFF.

As for this clonotype: Compared with germline, one end of the junction differs, possibly owing to a read error. The rearrangement joins TRBV10-3 to TRBJ1-2, with a possible D match to TRBD1 (5 bases). The CDR3 is made up of 12 amino acids. CDR1 is ENHRY and CDR2 is SYGVKD in the germline V gene. In nucleotides, the CDR3 is TGTGTCATCAGAGGGACCAACTATGGCTACACCTTC. Protein: CVIRGTNYGYTF.

This clonotype was detected ten times or more. V is TRBV6-1 and J is TRBJ2-3; either TRBD1 or TRBD2 may fit D (5 bases each). CDR1 MNHNS and CDR2 SASEGT come from the germline V gene. The CDR3 is made up of 15 amino acids. Trimming removed 4 bases at V and 0 bases at J, with 11 bases between. The CDR3 region has the DNA TGTGCCAGCAGTGGTGGGACCTCTAGCACAGATACGCAGTATTTT. As protein: CASSGGTSSTDTQYF.

In this sample, this clonotype turned up once. The rearrangement joins TRBV11-1 to TRBJ2-7; 8 bases agree with TRBD2. The ends lost 2 bases at V and 3 bases at J; junction bases unmatched: 9. Germline lookup yields CDR1 SGHAT and CDR2 FQDESV (reference sequence). The CDR3 totals 16 residues. This CDR3 is CASSLRVTSGIYEQYF. CDR3 DNA: TGTGCCAGCAGCTTAAGGGTTACTAGCGGAATCTACGAGCAGTACTTC.

This chain uses TRBV20-1 with TRBJ2-7; 11 nucleotides line up with TRBD2. The CDR3 extends over 13 amino acids. V dropped 6 bases and J dropped 6; count of bases not matched to a gene: 7. CDR1 is DFQATT, CDR2 SNEGSKA, per germline (reference sequence). The CDR3 here is CSARLAGFSEQYF. The CDR3, as DNA: TGCAGTGCGCGACTAGCGGGATTCAGCGAGCAGTACTTC.

This clonotype showed up just a few times. A read error may account for a junction end that differs from germline. This chain links TRBV19 with TRBJ1-1, with D hard to call. CDR1 LNHDA and CDR2 SQIVND come from the germline V gene (reference sequence). CDR3 length: 14 residues. Here the CDR3 reads CASRGRPPGTEALF. The CDR3, as DNA: TGTGCCAGTAGAGGTCGTCCCCCGGGCACTGAAGCTCTCTTT.